The rows below give T cell receptor beta chains drawn from one sample of a study of regulatory T cells in long-lasting Graves disease. TCRdb analysed the multiplex PCR reads with MiXCR anew, one entry per CDR3 protein. The table has 350,000 to 550,000 distinct CDR3 sequences, under 15% seen once. The sample was also linked to a second study, of T cells in Graves' hyperthyroidism and ophthalmopathy.

The sample was peripheral blood mononuclear cells (PBMCs), taken at new diagnosis, from a patient treated with antithyroid drugs. All receptors come from a woman in her twenties or thirties with Graves disease. The CDR3 runs from the conserved cysteine through the conserved F or W. A D gene is named only where the DNA matches it firmly. Clone size is stated in some rows and not others, as once, few, many or a class when expanded.

V	J	D	size	DNA	CDR3
TRBV4-1	TRBJ2-2	-	-	TGCGCCAGCAGCCAAGCTAAGGGGTACGCGAACACCGGGGAGCTGTTTTTT	CASSQAKGYANTGELFF
TRBV6-1	TRBJ2-7	-	-	TGTGCCAGCAGTGATGGTAGCGGAGCACTTCCTTACGAGCAGTACTTC	CASSDGSGALPYEQYF
TRBV20-1	TRBJ2-5	TRBD1	many	TGCAGTGCCACCCCCAGGGGGCGGAGGGAGACCCAGTACTTC	CSATPRGRRETQYF
TRBV20-1	TRBJ2-7	-	many	TGCAGTGCCTCACCGCAGGGTGTCGAGCAGTACTTC	CSASPQGVEQYF
TRBV12-3/TRBV12-4	TRBJ2-7	-	many	TGTGCCAGCAGTTTGGGTGGGACCACCTCGACCTACGAGCAGTACTTC	CASSLGGTTSTYEQYF
TRBV18	TRBJ2-1	TRBD2	-	TGTGCCAGCTCATCACTAGCGGGAGGTATCCACAATGAGCAGTTCTTC	CASSSLAGGIHNEQFF
TRBV19	TRBJ1-6	-	-	TGTGCCAGTAGTATCGGACAGAACAATAATTCACCCCTCCACTTT	CASSIGQNNNSPLHF
TRBV7-9	TRBJ2-5	TRBD1	few	TGTGCCAGCAGCTTAGCGCCGGGACAGGGCCAAGAGACCCAGTACTTC	CASSLAPGQGQETQYF
TRBV6-6	TRBJ2-7	TRBD1	many	TGTGCCAGCAGTTACTCGGGACAGGGGGCCTACGAGCAGTACTTC	CASSYSGQGAYEQYF
TRBV3-1	TRBJ1-5	-	many	TGTGCCAGCAGCCATGGGACTGGCAATCAGCCCCAGCATTTT	CASSHGTGNQPQHF
TRBV20-1	TRBJ1-2	-	few	TGCAGTGCAGGGGATAGGACCGCCTATGGCTACACCTTC	CSAGDRTAYGYTF
TRBV18	TRBJ1-1	-	many	TGTGCCAGCTCAATGATTACAGGGAACACTGAAGCTTTCTTT	CASSMITGNTEAFF
TRBV24-1	TRBJ2-7	-	few	TGTGCCACCAGTGATCCACAGGACCCTCCGTCGGGTGAGCAGTACTTC	CATSDPQDPPSGEQYF
TRBV28	TRBJ1-2	-	-	TGTGCCAGCAGTTTATTTGGGCAGTTTATTAACTATGGCTACACCTTC	CASSLFGQFINYGYTF
TRBV19	TRBJ2-7	TRBD1	many	TGTGCCAGTAGTATAGTGGGACAGAGAGGATACGAGCAGTACTTC	CASSIVGQRGYEQYF
TRBV18	TRBJ1-1	TRBD1	few	TGTGCCAGCTCACCCCAAGGGACAGGGCGCACTGAAGCTTTCTTT	CASSPQGTGRTEAFF
TRBV28	TRBJ1-2	TRBD1	-	TGTGCCAGCAGTCGACAGGGAGGATGGGACTATGGCTACACCTTC	CASSRQGGWDYGYTF
TRBV2	TRBJ2-1	TRBD2	-	TGTGCCAGCAGCCAAAGGGCTTTTATGCGGGAGGGGGGCAATGAGCAGTCCTTC	CASSQRAFMREGGNEQSF
TRBV4-1	TRBJ1-5	-	-	TGCGCCAGCAGCCCTTCTCCTTTAAGGAACAATCAGCCCCAGCATTTT	CASSPSPLRNNQPQHF
TRBV6-2/TRBV6-3	TRBJ2-1	-	many	TGTGCCAGCAGTTACAGCGACCCAAGCTCCTACAATGAGCAGTTCTTC	CASSYSDPSSYNEQFF
TRBV9	TRBJ2-2	-	-	TGTGCCAGCAGCGTGGTGGGAATCCCCCTCAACACCGGGGAGCTGTTTTTT	CASSVVGIPLNTGELFF
TRBV29-1	TRBJ2-7	TRBD1	many	TGCAGCGTTGCGAGAGCGACAGGGGGCTCCTACGAGCAGTACTTC	CSVARATGGSYEQYF
TRBV10-3	TRBJ2-5	TRBD1	many	TGTGCCATCAGAGGGACAGGGATCCAAGAGACCCAGTACTTC	CAIRGTGIQETQYF
TRBV5-8	TRBJ1-1	-	-	TGTGCCAGCAGCTTTTTTTGGGTCAGGGCTGAAGCTTTCTTT	CASSFFWVRAEAFF
TRBV14	TRBJ2-1	TRBD1	many	TGTGCCAGCAGCCAAGGACAGGGGGCGCGTAATGAGCAGTTCTTC	CASSQGQGARNEQFF
TRBV11-2	TRBJ2-1	TRBD2	many	TGTGCCAGCAGCTCGATACGTTCGATAGCGGGTGGAAAGGGAGTTAGCTACAATGAGCAGTTCTTC	CASSSIRSIAGGKGVSYNEQFF
TRBV2	TRBJ1-3	-	-	TGTGCCAGCAAATCAGGGACCGGAAACACCATATATTTT	CASKSGTGNTIYF
TRBV27	TRBJ2-4	-	many	TGTGCCAGCGGGGCAGGGGCTCCGGCGGAGACCAAAAACATTCAGTACTTC	CASGAGAPAETKNIQYF
TRBV12-3/TRBV12-4	TRBJ1-2	-	-	TGTGCCAGCAGTTTAGATTTGACAGGATTTTATGGCTACACCTTC	CASSLDLTGFYGYTF
TRBV6-9	TRBJ2-7	TRBD2	-	TGTGCCAGCAGTTACTCAGCCAGCGGGACCTCCTACGAGCAGTACTTC	CASSYSASGTSYEQYF
TRBV12-5	TRBJ2-2	TRBD2	few	TGTGCTAGTGGTTTGGTAGTTGGGGGGGGACTAGATTGGACCGGGGAGCTGTTTTTT	CASGLVVGGGLDWTGELFF
TRBV10-3	TRBJ1-4	TRBD1	-	TGTGCCATCAGTTACGATACAGGGGGTGAAAAACTGTTTTTT	CAISYDTGGEKLFF
TRBV4-1	TRBJ1-6	-	-	TGCGCCAGCAGCCCCAGCAATTCACCCCTCCACTTT	CASSPSNSPLHF
TRBV9	TRBJ2-7	TRBD1	few	TGTGCCAGCAGCGAACAGGGGGCTACCTACGAGCAGTACTTC	CASSEQGATYEQYF
TRBV29-1	TRBJ2-1	-	-	TGCTACGGCCCTGAGCAGTTCTTC	CYGPEQFF
TRBV24-1	TRBJ2-2	-	-	TGTGCCACCAGTCGCAGGGGTCCCCTTACAAACACCGGGGAGCTGTTTTTT	CATSRRGPLTNTGELFF
TRBV7-8	TRBJ2-5	-	many	TGTGCCAGCAGCTTAGCCTGGACGGAGACCCAGTACTTC	CASSLAWTETQYF
TRBV14	TRBJ2-7	-	few	TGTGCCAGCAGCCAAGATCTGGGATCAGAGGGTATCTACGAGCAGTACTTC	CASSQDLGSEGIYEQYF
TRBV6-5	TRBJ2-7	TRBD2	-	TGTGCCAGCAGTTACGTGGGACTAGCTGCCCACGAGCAGTACTTC	CASSYVGLAAHEQYF
TRBV27	TRBJ2-5	TRBD1	many	TGTGCCAGCAGTTCCCGGGACAGGGAGGAGACCCAGTACTTC	CASSSRDREETQYF
TRBV3-1	TRBJ2-1	-	many	TGTGCCAGCAGCCAAGCAGGGGCCTCTAGCGCCTCTAATGAGCAGTTCTTC	CASSQAGASSASNEQFF
TRBV4-2	TRBJ1-4	-	-	TGTGCCAGCAGCCGGGATGAGGGACCCTCACTGTTTTTT	CASSRDEGPSLFF
TRBV6-5	TRBJ1-1	-	few	TGTGCCAGCAGTTACCGGCCTCAGGGAAGGAACACTGAAGCTTTCTTT	CASSYRPQGRNTEAFF
TRBV5-4	TRBJ1-2	TRBD1	-	TGTGCCAGCAGCTCCGGGACAGTCACCTATGGCTACACCTTC	CASSSGTVTYGYTF
TRBV3-1	TRBJ2-1	TRBD2	few	TGTGCCAGCAGCTCCTACGGGGGGAATGAGCAGTTCTTC	CASSSYGGNEQFF
TRBV5-1	TRBJ2-7	-	many	TGCGCCAGCAGCTTGCGACTGCAGCACGAGCAGTACTTC	CASSLRLQHEQYF
TRBV7-6	TRBJ2-1	-	many	TGTGCCAGTTCGGCCAGGGCCTACAATGAGCAGTTCTTC	CASSARAYNEQFF